Included here is one T cell receptor (beta chain) sequence, with context. Its recognized antigen is unknown. No quality values exist for individual bases; no much larger clone is one base distant. Genomic DNA served as template for TCR beta VDJ combination and CDR3 sequence profiling. An Illumina HiSeq 2000 was used for TCR repertoire sequencing. In the source study's methods: Repertoire assessment relied on Simpson's diversity index, CDR3 size and DJ length profiles, and TRBV/TRBJ rearrangement plots. The immunodominant clone was defined as the most abundant DNA sequence in deep sequencing data. CDR3 amino acid sequences were checked for sharing between subjects and were compared against published repertoires and the VDJdb database. TCRdb reprocessing: public reads trimmed at Q25 with fastp, clones called with MiXCR, in-frame beta chains kept. CDR3 protein duplicates are merged, each entry listing the most common genes and DNA. What appears here as the V and J calls and clone size reflects TCRdb's work, not the paper's. Counted in this sample were under 200,000 distinct CDR3 sequences; 40% to 50% of them appeared once. The ten largest clones take up about 30% of the sample.

This record belongs to a study of CD8+CD57+ T cells in acquired aplastic anemia (dated by TCRdb to the late 2010s). The study in broad terms: Extracted DNA from sorted CD4+ and CD8+ cells averaged around 3.3 ug, ranging from roughly 0.19 to 27.4 ug. A CD8+CD57+ expansion meant a frequency higher than the mean frequency seen in healthy subjects. Overall study results and their limits: Patients and healthy controls showed no significant difference in CD8+ Simpson's diversity (P=0.060). Approximately 27 CD8+ CDR3 sequences were found in both patients and controls but appeared to be highly expressed in patients and within the immunodominant clones of the patients.

The patients picked for sequencing were ones in whom flow cytometry had shown an expansion of CD8+CD57+ cells. All patients had severe acquired aplastic anemia diagnosed by International Study of Aplastic Anemia and Agranulocytosis and Camitta criteria. No therapy had been received by the patients at the time of blood sampling. In the study, sorted CD4+ and CD8+ blood T cells from patients with severe aplastic anemia and from healthy subjects underwent deep sequencing of TCR repertoires. In the USA, patient enrollment took place under clinicaltrials.gov protocols 00001620, 01623167, 00001397, 00071045, 00081523 and 00961064. Ficoll-Paque density gradient centrifugation was used to isolate peripheral blood mononuclear cells. Before DNA was extracted, CD4+ and CD8+ T cells were sorted using either FACS or magnetic beads. This clonotype originated in a human donor with aplastic anemia. The sample was sorted CD4+, CD8+, or CD8+CD57+ T cells (not recorded which) from PBMCs.

The CDR3 amino acid sequence is: CASSLVPGTQYF. The bases read TGCGCCAGCAGCTTAGTCCCCGGTACGCAGTATTTT. The chain links TRBV5-1 with TRBJ2-3; the D gene cannot be named for sure. Trimming costs V 2 bases and J 8 bases, and their ends lie 9 bases apart. In the germline V gene, CDR1 corresponds to SGHRS and CDR2 to YFSETQ. Including the terminal cysteine and phenylalanine, the CDR3 comprises 12 residues. Only the CDR3 DNA is retained, 36 bases long and in frame from the first base. With the rest looked up from the reference TRBV5-1 and TRBJ2-3 genes rather than sequenced, the full variable domain is KAGVTQTPRYLIKTRGQQVTLSCSPISGHRSVSWYQQTPGQGLQFLFEYFSETQRNKGNFPGRFSGRQFSNSRSEMNVSTLELGDSALYLCASSLVPGTQYFGPGTRLTVL.